The 23 T cell receptor beta chains presented below share a single source sample, sequenced in a study of blood T cell repertoires in COVID-19. The assay was immunoSEQ multiplex PCR, and TCRdb's table has in-frame clones only and misses some. The table shows 350,000 to 450,000 clones, with 80% to 90% occurring only once. The sample was PBMCs or T cells enriched from blood (not recorded which). All receptors derive from a man aged 25 to 40 who had recovered from COVID-19.

The chain links TRBV3-1 (or the pseudogene TRBV3-2) to TRBJ1-1; 8 bases are shared with TRBD1. This CDR3 region has 14 residues. Germline-derived CDR1 and CDR2 are LGHDT and YNNKEL (reference sequence). J gave up 11 bases and V 0 bases, and 8 bases lay outside the gene matches. This CDR3 reads CASSQDLSDREAFF. The CDR3 DNA follows: TGTGCCAGCAGCCAAGATCTATCGGACAGGGAGGCTTTCTTT.

On this clone itself: Other DNA sequences from this sample encode an identical CDR3 as well. This chain connects TRBV5-1 to TRBJ1-1; D may be TRBD1 (5 bases). Germline CDR1 and CDR2: SGHRS and YFSETQ. The CDR3 covers 13 residues. Trimming shortened V by 1 base and J by 1 base, and 5 bases separated the two germline ends. CDR3 residues: CASSLQGNTEAFF. Written as DNA, the CDR3 is TGCGCCAGCAGCTTGCAGGGGAACACTGAAGCTTTCTTT.

The V gene is TRBV7-2, the J gene TRBJ1-4; D is unclear. This CDR3 has 13 amino acids. Germline values: CDR1 SGHTA, CDR2 FQGNSA. Between the trimmed V and J ends, which lost 4 bases and 4 bases, there was a span of 7 bases. Written as DNA, the CDR3 is TGTGCCAGCAGCTCGACGGGTAATGAAAAACTGTTTTTT. Its protein product is CASSSTGNEKLFF.

The V and J genes are TRBV19 and TRBJ1-5, with a tentative D call TRBD1 (5 bases). The germline V gene encodes CDR1 LNHDA and CDR2 SQIVND (reference sequence). The V and J ends lost 6 bases and 5 bases respectively, with 17 bases between them. CDR3 length: 15 residues. Here the CDR3 reads CASRDGQTRDQPQHF. In DNA, the CDR3 is TGTGCCAGTAGAGACGGACAAACAAGGGATCAGCCCCAGCATTTT.

The chain has TRBV9 and TRBJ1-3, with unresolved D. The CDR3 extends over 15 amino acids. The ends were cut back, 3 bases at V and 4 bases at J, with 14 bases in the middle. CDR1 and CDR2 from the germline V gene are SGDLS and YYNGEE. This chain's CDR3 is CASSARGGSGNTIYF. As DNA, the CDR3 is TGTGCCAGCAGCGCACGTGGCGGTTCGGGAAACACCATATATTTT.

This clone was seen a single time. The rearrangement links TRBV14 to TRBJ1-3; 8 bases match TRBD1. The length of the CDR3 is 17 residues. CDR1 and CDR2 from the germline V gene are SGHDN and FVKESK. Trimming removed 6 bases from V and 1 base from J; junction bases left unmatched: 11. The CDR3 DNA reads as TGTGCCAGCAGTCAGCATCGACAGGGGTGGTCTGGAAACACCATATATTTT. Translating gives CASSQHRQGWSGNTIYF.

Only one count was recorded for this clone. The chain recombines TRBV11-2 with TRBJ1-1; TRBD1 might be the D (5 bases). Per germline, CDR1 SGHAT and CDR2 FQNNGV. Trimming removed 5 bases from V and 5 bases from J, with 12 bases in between. This CDR3 contains 13 residues. This chain's CDR3 is CASSRTTETEAFF. DNA for the CDR3: TGTGCCAGCAGCCGGACAACGGAGACTGAAGCTTTCTTT. Full variable domain (outside the CDR3, taken from reference TRBV11-2 and TRBJ1-1): EAGVAQSPRYKIIEKRQSVAFWCNPISGHATLYWYQQILGQGPKLLIQFQNNGVVDDSQLPKDRFSAERLKGVDSTLKIQPAKLEDSAVYLCASSRTTETEAFFGQGTRLTVV.

The chain employs TRBV19 and TRBJ1-2; a weak D match, TRBD1 (5 bases). V lost 4 bases, J lost 3 bases, and 12 bases lay in between. Germline V gene lookup returns CDR1 LNHDA and CDR2 SQIVND (reference sequence). The CDR3 contains 14 residues. The CDR3 protein is CASSRQLADYGYTF. Here the CDR3 DNA reads TGTGCCAGTAGTAGACAGCTTGCCGACTATGGCTACACCTTC.

The chain combines TRBV6-5 with TRBJ2-1; D possibly corresponds to TRBD2 (6 bases). CDR3 length: 14 amino acids. Germline V gene data show CDR1 as MNHEY and CDR2 as SVGAGI. V was pared by 7 bases and J by 7 bases, with 17 bases between. CDR3 sequence: CASMGLASWNEQFF. The CDR3 nucleotides read TGTGCCAGCATGGGGCTAGCGAGTTGGAATGAGCAGTTCTTC.

V usage is TRBV7-9 and J usage is TRBJ2-1; TRBD2 aligns across 9 bases. The germline gives CDR1 SEHNR, CDR2 FQNEAQ (reference sequence). The J segment lost 0 bases and the V segment lost 1 base, leaving 10 bases of the junction unmatched. CDR3 length equals 19 residues. This chain's CDR3 is CASSLGLSGSVHSYNEQFF. The CDR3 DNA reads as TGTGCCAGCAGCTTAGGGCTTAGCGGGAGTGTCCACTCCTACAATGAGCAGTTCTTC.

This chain links TRBV5-6 with TRBJ1-2, with 9 bases aligning to TRBD1. The germline gives CDR1 SGHDT, CDR2 YYEEEE. J was trimmed by 4 bases and V by 0 bases; bases with no gene match: 13. The CDR3 contains 18 residues. The CDR3 nucleotides are TGTGCCAGCAGCTTGGCAGGCGGGACAGGGCTGCCGGGCTATGGCTACACCTTC. This sequence encodes CASSLAGGTGLPGYGYTF.

The chain uses TRBV7-2 and TRBJ2-1, with 8 nucleotides matching TRBD1. This CDR3 is built from 14 residues. Germline-derived CDR1 and CDR2 are SGHTA and FQGNSA. Trimming cost V 5 bases and J 9 bases; bases outside gene matches: 9. As DNA, the CDR3 is TGTGCCAGCAGCCCGGGACAGGATATGGGTGAGCAGTTCTTC. As protein: CASSPGQDMGEQFF.

The chain is built from TRBV9 and TRBJ2-2, with D possibly TRBD2 on 5 matching bases. In germline, CDR1 is SGDLS, CDR2 YYNGEE. This CDR3 region has 16 residues. V shed 0 bases and J shed 3 bases, with 12 bases lying between them. DNA for the CDR3: TGTGCCAGCAGCGTAGGAGCTAGCCGGGACACCGGGGAGCTGTTTTTT. Translation gives CASSVGASRDTGELFF.

The chain employs TRBV5-1 and TRBJ2-1, with 8 bases identical to TRBD2. V dropped 3 bases and J dropped 4; count of bases not matched to a gene: 21. CDR1 and CDR2 (germline): SGHRS, YFSETQ. The CDR3 consists of 20 residues. The CDR3: CASSYGAPGLDVKTYNEQFF. The CDR3 DNA reads as TGCGCCAGCAGCTACGGCGCCCCGGGACTAGATGTTAAAACTTACAATGAGCAGTTCTTC.

The chain links TRBV27 to TRBJ1-2; perhaps TRBD1 as D (6 bases). The CDR3 covers 13 residues. Germline CDR1 MNHEY, CDR2 SMNVEV (reference sequence). Trimming stripped 2 bases from V and 11 bases from J, with 15 bases between. CDR3 in DNA: TGTGCCAGCAGTTTAGGGACATCCCAATGGTACACCTTC. As protein: CASSLGTSQWYTF.

This clone was found once. This sequence joins TRBV28 and TRBJ2-1, with D perhaps TRBD1 (5 bases). Trimming took 5 bases from V and 9 from J, leaving 14 bases between them. Germline loops: CDR1 MDHEN, CDR2 SYDVKM. The CDR3 runs 13 residues. The CDR3 coding sequence is TGTGCCAGCAGTCAAAGGGGTCTGGGTGAGCAGTTCTTC. This translates into CASSQRGLGEQFF.

The chain has TRBV12-3 or TRBV12-4 and TRBJ1-6; D unclear. The CDR3 is made up of 12 amino acids. The V and J ends lost 7 bases and 7 bases respectively, with 8 bases between them. CDR3 sequence reads: CASTIHNSPLHF. CDR3 DNA sequence: TGTGCCAGCACCATACACAATTCACCCCTCCACTTT.

The CDR3 coding sequence is TGCGCCAGCAGCTTCGGACTAGCGGGGCGCAATGAGCAGTTCTTC. As protein: CASSFGLAGRNEQFF. This sequence joins TRBV5-1 and TRBJ2-1, with TRBD2 matching 12 bases. J lost 6 bases, V lost 2 bases, and 3 bases had no gene match. This CDR3 has 15 amino acids. The germline gives CDR1 SGHRS, CDR2 YFSETQ.

CDR3: CASSQGVPDEQYF. CDR3 coding DNA: TGTGCCAGCAGCCAAGGAGTACCCGACGAGCAGTACTTC. J is TRBJ2-7 and V is TRBV3-1 (or the pseudogene TRBV3-2), with D unresolved. This CDR3 contains 13 residues. V dropped 1 base and J dropped 5 bases, with 9 bases sitting between them. CDR1 and CDR2 from the germline V gene are LGHDT and YNNKEL (reference sequence).

The rearrangement links TRBV11-2 to TRBJ1-1; D remains ambiguous. This CDR3 spans 14 amino acids. Trimming removed 1 base from V and 3 bases from J, with 9 bases in between. Germline lookup yields CDR1 SGHAT and CDR2 FQNNGV. Written as DNA, the CDR3 is TGTGCCAGCAGCTTAGGGGCGCGGGACACTGAAGCTTTCTTT. Translated: CASSLGARDTEAFF. The variable domain in full, with the rest retrieved from reference TRBV11-2 and TRBJ1-1, is EAGVAQSPRYKIIEKRQSVAFWCNPISGHATLYWYQQILGQGPKLLIQFQNNGVVDDSQLPKDRFSAERLKGVDSTLKIQPAKLEDSAVYLCASSLGARDTEAFFGQGTRLTVV.

The chain couples TRBV6-5 to TRBJ2-3, with 8 positions matching TRBD1. Looked up from germline, CDR1 is MNHEY and CDR2 is SVGAGI. The length of the CDR3 is 15 residues. The J segment lost 2 bases and the V segment lost 5 bases, leaving 6 bases of the junction unmatched. DNA for the CDR3: TGTGCCAGCAGTCCCCGGACAGGGATCACAGATACGCAGTATTTT. Residues: CASSPRTGITDTQYF.

The table lists this clone with a few counts. The gene calls are TRBV2 and TRBJ1-2, with 9 bases aligning to TRBD1. Germline V gene sequence: CDR1 SNHLY, CDR2 FYNNEI. The CDR3 sequence is 14 residues long. J lost 4 bases, V lost 7 bases, and 7 bases had no gene match. The CDR3 DNA follows: TGTGCCAGCAACGAACAGGGGGCGGGCTATGGCTACACCTTC. Residues: CASNEQGAGYGYTF.

This clone has a handful of counts. One end of the junction does not line up with germline, which may come from a read error. The rearrangement joins TRBV19 to TRBJ1-3; D is possibly TRBD1 (6 bases). There are 16 residues in the CDR3. Looked up from germline, CDR1 is LNHDA and CDR2 is SQIVND (reference sequence). In DNA, the CDR3 is TGTGCCAGTAGTAAAACAGGGAAGGCCTCTCGAAACACCATATATTTT. It specifies CASSKTGKASRNTIYF.